What follows are 13 T cell receptor beta chains derived from one specimen sequenced in a study of T cell responses to AZD1222 COVID-19 vaccine. The data were produced by immunoSEQ multiplex PCR, yet TCRdb's version contains in-frame clones alone and is incomplete. The sample lists 120,000 to 150,000 clones, 85% to 95% occurring once. The source was peripheral blood, collected on day 0 of AZD1222 vaccination. These receptors originate from an adult in good health.

The chain carries TRBV7-3 and TRBJ2-1, with a possible D match to TRBD2 (6 bases). The V and J ends lost 4 bases and 8 bases respectively, with 15 bases between them. The CDR3 runs to 14 residues. Germline V gene lookup returns CDR1 SGHTA and CDR2 FQGTGA. The CDR3 coding sequence is TGTGCCAGCAGCTCCCGGAGTCCGGGGGATGAGCAGTTCTTC. This encodes CASSSRSPGDEQFF.

The chain is built from TRBV27 and TRBJ1-1; 7 bases map to TRBD1. CDR1 and CDR2 from the germline V gene are MNHEY and SMNVEV (reference sequence). This CDR3 region has 16 residues. V shed 6 bases and J 2 bases; nucleotides not matched to a gene: 12. For the CDR3, the DNA is TGTGCCAGCAGGGATTGGGACAGCGGTATAAACACTGAAGCTTTCTTT. Its translation: CASRDWDSGINTEAFF.

The chain couples TRBV4-3 to TRBJ1-3; a possible D gene is TRBD1 (5 bases). Germline V lookup: CDR1 LGHNA, CDR2 YSLEER. This CDR3 is built from 16 residues. V shed 1 base and J shed 4 bases, with 14 bases lying between them. The DNA of the CDR3 is TGCGCCAGCAGCCAAGGAGACAGAGGAAGGGGAAACACCATATATTTT. Translated, it gives CASSQGDRGRGNTIYF.

V and J are TRBV9 and TRBJ2-2, with D tentatively TRBD1 (6 bases). The CDR3 consists of 16 residues. The V gene lost 3 bases and the J gene lost 0 bases, with 12 bases spanning the gap. Per germline, CDR1 SGDLS and CDR2 YYNGEE. The CDR3 DNA sequence: TGTGCCAGCAGCGCCAGAGGGGGTACGAACACCGGGGAGCTGTTTTTT. This codes for CASSARGGTNTGELFF.

The CDR3 loop is CASSKAHQRDSNQPQHF. The DNA for the CDR3 is TGTGCCAGCAGCAAAGCGCACCAGCGAGATAGCAATCAGCCCCAGCATTTT. The rearrangement uses TRBV21-1 and TRBJ1-5. TRBV21-1 is a pseudogene. This CDR3 is 17 amino acids long.

The chain carries TRBV7-9 and TRBJ2-2; no clear D gene. The CDR3 has 13 amino acids. V gave up 5 bases and J gave up 8 bases, with 12 bases separating them. Germline V gene data show CDR1 as SEHNR and CDR2 as FQNEAQ (reference sequence). In DNA, the CDR3 is TGTGCCAGCAGCCCCCTTGCAGTAGGGGAGCTGTTTTTT. Protein: CASSPLAVGELFF.

J is TRBJ1-1 and V is TRBV5-5; D might be TRBD1 (5 bases). The germline V gene encodes CDR1 SGHKS and CDR2 YYEKEE (reference sequence). The CDR3 has 12 residues. Trimming removed 4 bases from V and 12 bases from J, with 16 bases in between. CDR3 DNA sequence: TGTGCCAGCAGCGACGAGGGGAGGAGGACTTTCTTT. Translation gives CASSDEGRRTFF.

The CDR3 sequence is CASSHGQDRTNYGYTF. The CDR3 nucleotides are TGTGCCAGCAGCCATGGGCAAGACAGAACTAACTATGGCTACACCTTC. The V call is TRBV5-4, the J call TRBJ1-2; perhaps TRBD1 as D (5 bases). The CDR3 is 16 residues long. Trimming took 4 bases from V and 0 from J, leaving 16 bases between them. Germline assignment: CDR1 SGHNT and CDR2 YYREEE (reference sequence).

The sample holds one count of this clone. The chain uses TRBV29-1 and TRBJ1-1; 8 bases are shared with TRBD1. Germline assignment: CDR1 SQVTM and CDR2 ANQGSEA. V lost 5 bases, J lost 1 base, and 3 bases stayed unmatched. The CDR3 is made up of 13 amino acids. The CDR3 region is CSVLRGRNTEAFF. CDR3 DNA: TGCAGCGTTCTCAGGGGGCGGAACACTGAAGCTTTCTTT.

This clone appeared a single time. This chain uses TRBV21-1 with TRBJ2-1; the D call TRBD2 from the table was never checked on the DNA. TRBV21-1 constitutes a pseudogene. The CDR3 contains 15 residues. This CDR3 reads CASSKDEGYYNEQFF. The CDR3 DNA reads as TGTGCCAGCAGCAAAGACGAGGGTTATTACAATGAGCAGTTCTTC.

This rearrangement joins TRBV11-2 to TRBJ1-2; D gene ambiguous. V was cut by 3 bases and J by 3 bases, with 14 bases left in between. The V gene's germline CDR1 is SGHAT and CDR2 FQNNGV. The CDR3 has 15 amino acids. CDR3 region: CASSLASWPDYGYTF. CDR3 sequence (DNA): TGTGCCAGCAGCTTGGCCTCGTGGCCAGACTATGGCTACACCTTC.

V usage is TRBV29-1 and J usage is TRBJ2-7; 10 bases line up with TRBD1. Germline assignment: CDR1 SQVTM and CDR2 ANQGSEA. The junction had 1 base not matched to a gene; V was cut back by 2 bases and J by 6 bases. This CDR3 is 12 amino acids long. CDR3 loop: CSVERTGGEQYF. The CDR3 DNA reads as TGCAGCGTTGAACGGACAGGGGGCGAGCAGTACTTC.

The rearrangement joins TRBV18 to TRBJ1-1; no clear D gene. From germline, CDR1 is KGHSH and CDR2 LQKENI. Trimming took 4 bases from V and 0 from J, leaving 9 bases between them. This CDR3 has 14 amino acids. The CDR3 spells CASSRSEMNTEAFF. CDR3 in DNA: TGTGCCAGCTCACGATCCGAGATGAACACTGAAGCTTTCTTT.